The rows below give T cell receptor beta chains drawn from one sample of a study of blood T cell repertoires in COVID-19. Using immunoSEQ multiplex PCR, the repertoire was profiled, and TCRdb retains in-frame clones only, with some absent. The sample includes 110,000 or so clones, around 87% of them seen just once. Source material: peripheral blood. These receptors were obtained from a human donor in a cohort sampled during active COVID-19. The CDR3 runs from the conserved cysteine through the conserved F or W. The order of the fields is V gene, D gene, J gene, CDR3 DNA, CDR3 protein. The D gene is left open where the match is weak.

V gene: TRBV5-1; D gene: -; J gene: TRBJ2-1; CDR3 DNA: TGCGCCAGCGGGGAGCGGGCCGGCTCCTACAATGAGCAGTTCTTC; CDR3 protein: CASGERAGSYNEQFF
V gene: TRBV12-5; D gene: TRBD2; J gene: TRBJ2-5; CDR3 DNA: TGTGCTAGTGGTCCGGGGCAGTTAGCGGGGCAAGAGACCCAGTACTTC; CDR3 protein: CASGPGQLAGQETQYF
V gene: TRBV5-4; D gene: TRBD1; J gene: TRBJ2-1; CDR3 DNA: TGTGCCAGCAGTAGGGACAGGGCTTCAAATGAGCAGTTCTTC; CDR3 protein: CASSRDRASNEQFF
V gene: TRBV5-1; D gene: -; J gene: TRBJ1-3; CDR3 DNA: TGCGCCAGCAGCTTGGCGGCGGGGTATGGAAACACCATATATTTT; CDR3 protein: CASSLAAGYGNTIYF
V gene: TRBV7-2; D gene: TRBD1; J gene: TRBJ2-1; CDR3 DNA: TGTGCCAGCAGCGGGAGAGACAGGGGCAATGAGCAGTTCTTC; CDR3 protein: CASSGRDRGNEQFF
V gene: TRBV27; D gene: TRBD1; J gene: TRBJ2-7; CDR3 DNA: TGTGCCAGCAGTTTATTGGGCCAGGGGGTACTCTACGAGCAGTACTTC; CDR3 protein: CASSLLGQGVLYEQYF
V gene: TRBV6-6; D gene: TRBD1; J gene: TRBJ2-7; CDR3 DNA: TGTGCCAGCAGTTACTCGAGGACAGGGTCATCCTACGAGCAGTACTTC; CDR3 protein: CASSYSRTGSSYEQYF
V gene: TRBV6-5; D gene: TRBD1; J gene: TRBJ2-1; CDR3 DNA: TGTGCCAGCAGCCCCGACAGGGGTGGGGGCAATGAGCAGTTCTTC; CDR3 protein: CASSPDRGGGNEQFF
V gene: TRBV19; D gene: TRBD1; J gene: TRBJ1-2; CDR3 DNA: TGTGCCAGTAGTGATAGGACAGGAGCTAACTATGGCTACACCTTC; CDR3 protein: CASSDRTGANYGYTF
V gene: TRBV11-2; D gene: -; J gene: TRBJ1-1; CDR3 DNA: TGTGCCAGCAGCTTAGGAGCGGGGGCGAACACTGAAGCTTTCTTT; CDR3 protein: CASSLGAGANTEAFF
V gene: TRBV5-4; D gene: -; J gene: TRBJ1-1; CDR3 DNA: TGTGCCAGCAGTTCCGACTTATTGCGGGCCACTGAAGCTTTCTTT; CDR3 protein: CASSSDLLRATEAFF
V gene: TRBV7-9; D gene: TRBD1; J gene: TRBJ2-1; CDR3 DNA: TGTGCCAGCAGCTTACGACAGGGTAGAAATGAGCAGTTCTTC; CDR3 protein: CASSLRQGRNEQFF
V gene: TRBV5-4; D gene: -; J gene: TRBJ2-3; CDR3 DNA: TGTGCCAGCAGCTTACCCACAGTAGATACGCAGTATTTT; CDR3 protein: CASSLPTVDTQYF
V gene: TRBV4-1; D gene: -; J gene: TRBJ2-5; CDR3 DNA: TGCGCCAGCAGCCAATCAGGACTTACCCAAGAGACCCAGTACTTC; CDR3 protein: CASSQSGLTQETQYF
V gene: TRBV5-4; D gene: -; J gene: TRBJ1-2; CDR3 DNA: TGTGCCAGCAGCCTGAAATCTGGACGGGAGGACTATGGCTACACCTTC; CDR3 protein: CASSLKSGREDYGYTF
V gene: TRBV11-2; D gene: -; J gene: TRBJ2-1; CDR3 DNA: TGTGCCAGCAGCACACTATCCGCGTCCTACAATGAGCAGTTCTTC; CDR3 protein: CASSTLSASYNEQFF
V gene: TRBV28; D gene: -; J gene: TRBJ1-2; CDR3 DNA: TGTGCCAGCAGTTTGATGATGAAAACGGGAAACTATGGCTACACCTTC; CDR3 protein: CASSLMMKTGNYGYTF
V gene: TRBV27; D gene: -; J gene: TRBJ2-5; CDR3 DNA: TGTGCCAGCAGGCGCCGGGACTTAAACCAAGAGACCCAGTACTTC; CDR3 protein: CASRRRDLNQETQYF
V gene: TRBV3-1/TRBV3-2; D gene: TRBD1; J gene: TRBJ1-2; CDR3 DNA: TGTGCCAGCAGCCAGCGACAGGGGGGCGCGGGTGGCTACACCTTC; CDR3 protein: CASSQRQGGAGGYTF